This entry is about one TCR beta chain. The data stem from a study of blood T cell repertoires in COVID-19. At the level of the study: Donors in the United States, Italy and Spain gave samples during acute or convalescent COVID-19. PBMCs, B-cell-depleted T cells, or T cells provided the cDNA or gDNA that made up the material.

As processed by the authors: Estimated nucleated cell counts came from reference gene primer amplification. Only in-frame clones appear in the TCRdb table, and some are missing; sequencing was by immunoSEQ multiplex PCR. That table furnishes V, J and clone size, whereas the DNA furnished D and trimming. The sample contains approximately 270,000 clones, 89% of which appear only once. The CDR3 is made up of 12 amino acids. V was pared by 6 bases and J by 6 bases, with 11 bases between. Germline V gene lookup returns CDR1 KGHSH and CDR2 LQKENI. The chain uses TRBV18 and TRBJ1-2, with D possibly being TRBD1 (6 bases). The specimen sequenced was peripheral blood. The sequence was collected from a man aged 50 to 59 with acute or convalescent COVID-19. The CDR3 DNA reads TGTGCCAGCTCCGAGGGGGAAAATGGCTACACCTTC. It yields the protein CASSEGENGYTF.